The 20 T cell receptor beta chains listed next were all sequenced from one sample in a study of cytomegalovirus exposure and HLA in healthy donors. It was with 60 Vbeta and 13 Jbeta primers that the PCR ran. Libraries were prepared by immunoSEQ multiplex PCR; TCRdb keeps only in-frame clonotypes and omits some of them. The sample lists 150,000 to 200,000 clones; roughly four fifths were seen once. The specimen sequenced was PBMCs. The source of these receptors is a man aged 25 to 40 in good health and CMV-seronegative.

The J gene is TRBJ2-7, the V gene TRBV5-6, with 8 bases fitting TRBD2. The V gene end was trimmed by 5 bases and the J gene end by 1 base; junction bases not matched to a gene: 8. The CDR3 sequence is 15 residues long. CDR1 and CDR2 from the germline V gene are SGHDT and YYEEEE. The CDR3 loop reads CASRETSVASYEQYF. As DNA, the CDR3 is TGTGCCAGCAGGGAGACTAGCGTCGCGTCCTACGAGCAGTACTTC. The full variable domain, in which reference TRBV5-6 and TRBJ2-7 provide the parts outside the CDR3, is DAGVTQSPTHLIKTRGQQVTLRCSPKSGHDTVSWYQQALGQGPQFIFQYYEEEERQRGNFPDRFSGHQFPNYSSELNVNALLLGDSALYLCASRETSVASYEQYFGPGTRLTVT.

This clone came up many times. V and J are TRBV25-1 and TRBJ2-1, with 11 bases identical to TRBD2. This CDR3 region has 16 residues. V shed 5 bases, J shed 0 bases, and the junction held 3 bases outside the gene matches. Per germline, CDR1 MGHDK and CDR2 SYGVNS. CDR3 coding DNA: TGTGCCAGCAGTTTTAGCGGGAGGGCCTCCTACAATGAGCAGTTCTTC. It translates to CASSFSGRASYNEQFF.

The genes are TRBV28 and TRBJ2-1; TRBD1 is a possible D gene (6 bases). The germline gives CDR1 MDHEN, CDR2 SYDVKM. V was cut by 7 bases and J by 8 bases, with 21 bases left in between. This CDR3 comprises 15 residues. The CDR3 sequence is CASTQGSQGSDEQFF. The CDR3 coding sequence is TGTGCCAGCACCCAGGGGAGTCAGGGGTCCGATGAGCAGTTCTTC.

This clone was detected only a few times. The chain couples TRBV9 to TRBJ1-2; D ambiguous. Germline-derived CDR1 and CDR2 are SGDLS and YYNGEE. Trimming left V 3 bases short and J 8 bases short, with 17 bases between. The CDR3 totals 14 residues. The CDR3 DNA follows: TGTGCCAGCAGCGGACACGTGGGATCGGGAGGCTACACCTTC. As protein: CASSGHVGSGGYTF.

This chain's CDR3 is CASSQDHGGDLSYEQYF. CDR3 nucleotide sequence: TGCGCCAGCAGCCAAGATCACGGGGGAGACCTCTCCTACGAGCAGTACTTC. The J gene is TRBJ2-7, the V gene TRBV4-1, with D maybe TRBD2 (6 bases). The germline CDR1 and CDR2 sequences are MGHRA and YSYEKL. The V and J ends lost 0 bases and 0 bases respectively, with 15 bases between them. There are 17 residues in the CDR3.

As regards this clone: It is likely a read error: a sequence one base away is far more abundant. The CDR3 coding sequence is TGTGCCAGCAGTTCGGGACATACCGCCACTAATGAAAAACTGTTTTTT. The encoded protein is CASSSGHTATNEKLFF. The V call is TRBV28, the J call TRBJ1-4, with D possibly being TRBD1 (6 bases). V dropped 4 bases and J dropped 2 bases, with 14 bases sitting between them. This CDR3 region has 16 residues. In germline, CDR1 is MDHEN, CDR2 SYDVKM. Full variable domain (outside the CDR3, taken from reference TRBV28 and TRBJ1-4): DVKVTQSSRYLVKRTGEKVFLECVQDMDHENMFWYRQDPGLGLRLIYFSYDVKMKEKGDIPEGYSVSREKKERFSLILESASTNQTSMYLCASSSGHTATNEKLFFGSGTQLSVL.

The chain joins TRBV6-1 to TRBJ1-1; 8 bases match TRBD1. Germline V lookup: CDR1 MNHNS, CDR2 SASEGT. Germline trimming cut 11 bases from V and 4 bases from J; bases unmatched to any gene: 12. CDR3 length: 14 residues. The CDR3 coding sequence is TGTGCCGGGAAAGTTGACAGGGGAGTCACTGAAGCTTTCTTT. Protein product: CAGKVDRGVTEAFF.

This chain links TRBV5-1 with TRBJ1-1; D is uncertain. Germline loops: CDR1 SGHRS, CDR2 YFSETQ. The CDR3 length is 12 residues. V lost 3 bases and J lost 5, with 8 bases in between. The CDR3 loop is CASSWQNTEAFF. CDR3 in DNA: TGCGCCAGCAGCTGGCAGAATACTGAAGCTTTCTTT.

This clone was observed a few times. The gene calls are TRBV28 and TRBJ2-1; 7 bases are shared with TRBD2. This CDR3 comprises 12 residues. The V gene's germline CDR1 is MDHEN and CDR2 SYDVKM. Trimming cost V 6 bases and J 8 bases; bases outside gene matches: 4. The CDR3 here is CASRGTTDEQFF. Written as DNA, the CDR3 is TGTGCCAGCAGGGGGACTACAGATGAGCAGTTCTTC.

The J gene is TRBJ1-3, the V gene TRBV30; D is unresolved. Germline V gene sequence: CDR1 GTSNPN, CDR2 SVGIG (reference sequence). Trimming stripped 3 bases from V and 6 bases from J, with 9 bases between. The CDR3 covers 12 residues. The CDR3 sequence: CAWSIRENTIYF. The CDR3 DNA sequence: TGTGCCTGGAGCATCCGAGAAAACACCATATATTTT.

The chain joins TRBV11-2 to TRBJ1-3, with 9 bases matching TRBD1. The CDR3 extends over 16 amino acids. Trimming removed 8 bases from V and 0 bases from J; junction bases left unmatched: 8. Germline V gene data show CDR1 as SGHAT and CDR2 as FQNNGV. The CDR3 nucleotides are TGTGCCAGCGATATGGGGACAGGGCCCTCTGGAAACACCATATATTTT. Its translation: CASDMGTGPSGNTIYF.

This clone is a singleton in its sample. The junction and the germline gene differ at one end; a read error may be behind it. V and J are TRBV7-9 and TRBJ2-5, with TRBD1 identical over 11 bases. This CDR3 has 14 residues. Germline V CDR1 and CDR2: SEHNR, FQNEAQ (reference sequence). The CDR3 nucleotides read TGTGTCAGCAGCTCGGACAGGGGGCGTGAGACCCAGTACTTC. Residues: CVSSSDRGRETQYF.

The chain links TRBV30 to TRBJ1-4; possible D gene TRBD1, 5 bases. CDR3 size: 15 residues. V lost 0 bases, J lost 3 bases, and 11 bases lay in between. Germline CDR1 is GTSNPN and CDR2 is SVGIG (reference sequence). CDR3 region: CAWSVGGAANEKLFF. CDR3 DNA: TGTGCCTGGAGTGTGGGAGGGGCTGCTAATGAAAAACTGTTTTTT. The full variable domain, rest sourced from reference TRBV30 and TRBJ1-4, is SQTIHQWPATLVQPVGSPLSLECTVEGTSNPNLYWYRQAAGRGLQLLFYSVGIGQISSEVPQNLSASRPQDRQFILSSKKLLLSDSGFYLCAWSVGGAANEKLFFGSGTQLSVL.

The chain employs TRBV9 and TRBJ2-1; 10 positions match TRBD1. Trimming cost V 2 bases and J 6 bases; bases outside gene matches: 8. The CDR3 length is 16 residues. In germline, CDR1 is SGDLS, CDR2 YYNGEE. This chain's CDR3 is CASSVVAGQGSNEQFF. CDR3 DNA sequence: TGTGCCAGCAGCGTGGTTGCGGGACAGGGGAGCAATGAGCAGTTCTTC.

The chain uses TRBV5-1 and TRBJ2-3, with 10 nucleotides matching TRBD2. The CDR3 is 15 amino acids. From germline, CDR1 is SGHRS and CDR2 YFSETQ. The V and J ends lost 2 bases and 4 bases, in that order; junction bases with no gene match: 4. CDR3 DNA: TGCGCCAGCAGCTTATGGACTAGCGGAGCAGATACGCAGTATTTT. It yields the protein CASSLWTSGADTQYF. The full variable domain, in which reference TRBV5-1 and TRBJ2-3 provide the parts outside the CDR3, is KAGVTQTPRYLIKTRGQQVTLSCSPISGHRSVSWYQQTPGQGLQFLFEYFSETQRNKGNFPGRFSGRQFSNSRSEMNVSTLELGDSALYLCASSLWTSGADTQYFGPGTRLTVL.

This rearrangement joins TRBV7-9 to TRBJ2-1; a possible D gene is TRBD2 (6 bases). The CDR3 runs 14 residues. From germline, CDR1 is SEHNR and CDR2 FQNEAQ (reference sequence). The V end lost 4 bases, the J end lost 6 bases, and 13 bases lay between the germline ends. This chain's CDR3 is CASSSRGLSNEQFF. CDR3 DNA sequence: TGTGCCAGCAGCTCCCGGGGACTCTCCAATGAGCAGTTCTTC.

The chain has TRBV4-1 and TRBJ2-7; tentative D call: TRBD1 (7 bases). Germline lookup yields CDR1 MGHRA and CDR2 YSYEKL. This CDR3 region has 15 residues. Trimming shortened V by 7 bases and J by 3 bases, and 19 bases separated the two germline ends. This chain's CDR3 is CASTLAPGGIYEQYF. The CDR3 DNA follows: TGCGCCAGCACTTTAGCGCCAGGGGGGATCTACGAGCAGTACTTC.

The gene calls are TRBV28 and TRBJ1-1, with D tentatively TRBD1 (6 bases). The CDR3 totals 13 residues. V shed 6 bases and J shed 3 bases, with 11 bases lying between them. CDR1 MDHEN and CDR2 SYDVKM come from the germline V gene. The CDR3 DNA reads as TGTGCCAGCAGACGGACAGAGCACACTGAAGCTTTCTTT. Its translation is CASRRTEHTEAFF.

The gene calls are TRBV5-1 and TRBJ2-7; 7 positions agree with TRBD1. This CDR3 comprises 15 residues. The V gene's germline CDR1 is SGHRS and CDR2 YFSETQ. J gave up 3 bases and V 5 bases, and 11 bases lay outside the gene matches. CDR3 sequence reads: CASSSTGQGHYEQYF. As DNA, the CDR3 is TGCGCCAGCAGTTCGACAGGGCAGGGTCACTACGAGCAGTACTTC.

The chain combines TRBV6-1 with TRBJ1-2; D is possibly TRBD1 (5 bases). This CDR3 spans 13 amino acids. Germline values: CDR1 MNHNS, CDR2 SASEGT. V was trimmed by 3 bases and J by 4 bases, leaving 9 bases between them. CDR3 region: CASSDLGPYGYTF. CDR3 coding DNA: TGTGCCAGCAGTGATCTGGGGCCCTATGGCTACACCTTC.